The 21 T cell receptor beta chains presented below share a single source sample, sequenced in a study of naive and memory T cell subsets. Whole-study findings and limits: Possibly reflecting memory cells re-expressing CD45RA, a few larger clonotypes occurred in naive repertoires, especially CD8.

No antigen is known for these receptors. Both TRBC1 and TRBC2 were covered by a beta constant-region primer of two equimolar oligonucleotides. The ligated cDNA underwent four PCR rounds using SP2 and nested alpha and beta constant-region primers. TCRdb itself ran the UMI-ligation and nested PCR reads through MiXCR, one entry per CDR3 protein. The data show around 140,000 distinct CDR3 sequences, approximately 20% seen once. What was sequenced was naive CD8+ T cells from blood. All receptors derive from a human donor in good health.

The gene calls are TRBV21-1 and TRBJ1-3. TRBV21-1 is noted as a pseudogene. The CDR3 consists of 17 residues. The CDR3: CASSKMREFLSGNTIYF. CDR3 bases: TGTGCCAGCAGCAAGATGAGGGAGTTTCTCTCTGGAAACACCATATATTTT.

Comments on this clonotype: The CDR3 ends on some other residue instead of the conserved phenylalanine or tryptophan, so this is likely a read error. This chain joins TRBV29-1 and TRBJ2-6; unclear D gene. V lost 6 bases to trimming and J lost 3 bases, with 15 bases between them. The CDR3 is 15 residues long. Germline V gene data show CDR1 as SQVTM and CDR2 as ANQGSEA. The CDR3 loop reads CSVRERANGANVLTL. The CDR3 DNA reads as TGCAGCGTCAGAGAAAGGGCAAATGGGGCCAACGTCCTGACTCTC.

The chain uses TRBV18 and TRBJ2-1; the match to TRBD2 covers 7 bases. This CDR3 region has 14 residues. V was clipped by 2 bases and J by 9 bases; unmatched bases: 7. In germline, CDR1 is KGHSH, CDR2 LQKENI. CDR3 region: CASSPMRESFEQFF. The CDR3 DNA reads TGTGCCAGCTCACCAATGCGGGAGAGTTTTGAGCAGTTCTTC. The full variable domain, completed using reference TRBV18 and TRBJ2-1, is NAGVMQNPRHLVRRRGQEARLRCSPMKGHSHVYWYRQLPEEGLKFMVYLQKENIIDESGMPKERFSAEFPKEGPSILRIQQVVRGDSAAYFCASSPMRESFEQFFGPGTRLTVL.

This clonotype appeared a few times. This rearrangement joins TRBV2 to TRBJ2-5, with D hard to call. Between the trimmed V and J ends, which lost 4 bases and 1 base, there was a span of 4 bases. This CDR3 region has 12 residues. Germline V gives CDR1 SNHLY, CDR2 FYNNEI. The CDR3 loop reads CASSGSQETQYF. CDR3 nucleotides: TGTGCCAGCAGTGGGTCCCAAGAGACCCAGTACTTC.

The gene calls are TRBV19 and TRBJ2-7; the match to TRBD1 covers 7 bases. After removal of 11 bases from V and 1 base from J, the junction contained 11 bases not matched to a gene. This CDR3 contains 14 residues. Germline lookup yields CDR1 LNHDA and CDR2 SQIVND (reference sequence). Here the CDR3 reads CAVGDSQTSYEQYF. DNA for the CDR3: TGTGCCGTGGGGGACAGCCAAACTTCCTACGAGCAGTACTTC.

V and J are TRBV21-1 and TRBJ2-7; the DNA was not compared with TRBD2, the D call given in the table. TRBV21-1 is a recognized pseudogene. This CDR3 has 12 residues. In DNA, the CDR3 is TGTGCCAGCAGCAAAAGGGCGGGTGGGCAGTACTTC. This codes for CASSKRAGGQYF.

The chain uses TRBV6-6 and TRBJ1-2, with D unclear. CDR1 and CDR2 (germline): MNHNY, SVGAGI (reference sequence). V was trimmed by 3 bases and J by 8 bases, leaving 10 bases between them. This CDR3 is 12 amino acids long. CDR3 bases: TGTGCCAGCAGTTATTCCCTTTACGGCTACACCTTC. This codes for CASSYSLYGYTF.

In this sample, this clonotype turned up many times. This chain uses TRBV18 with TRBJ2-7; tentatively, D is TRBD2 (5 bases). The CDR3 is 12 residues long. Trimming shortened V by 0 bases and J by 6 bases, and 6 bases separated the two germline ends. Germline assignment: CDR1 KGHSH and CDR2 LQKENI. The CDR3 nucleotides read TGTGCCAGCTCACCACCAGGGAGCGAGCAGTACTTC. It codes for CASSPPGSEQYF.

This clonotype occurred a few times. The CDR3 end shows no conserved phenylalanine or tryptophan, and so a read error is likely. Because the CDR3's place on the DNA is in doubt, the DNA is left out and the CDR3 is given as listed by TCRdb. The chain is built from TRBV2 and TRBJ2-7; the table calls TRBD1, which could not be checked here. The CDR3 is made up of 12 amino acids, end residues included. Germline CDR1 SNHLY, CDR2 FYNNEI. The CDR3 is CASSGRDRGPGL.

This clonotype was counted between two and nine times. The chain uses TRBV7-8 and TRBJ2-7, with D tentatively TRBD1 (5 bases). The CDR3 length is 16 residues. CDR1 and CDR2 from the germline V gene are SGHVS and FQNEAQ. Trimming removed 5 bases from V and 2 bases from J, with 19 bases in between. CDR3 in DNA: TGTGCCAGCAGCCCCCTCCCCAGGACAAGGACCTACGAGCAGTACTTC. Translated: CASSPLPRTRTYEQYF.

This clonotype came up a few times. V usage is TRBV6-2 or TRBV6-3 and J usage is TRBJ2-5; D is undetermined. The CDR3 contains 11 residues. The V and J ends lost 5 bases and 0 bases respectively, with 1 base between them. Germline V CDR1 and CDR2: MNHEY, SVGEGT. The CDR3 loop reads CASSNQETQYF. The DNA of the CDR3 is TGTGCCAGCAGTAACCAAGAGACCCAGTACTTC.

This clonotype was picked up a small number of times. The chain uses TRBV5-1 and TRBJ2-5; unclear D gene. The V and J ends lost 3 bases and 7 bases respectively, with 13 bases between them. Germline CDR1 and CDR2: SGHRS and YFSETQ. This CDR3 is 13 amino acids long. The CDR3 coding sequence is TGCGCCAGCAGCTCGGACCGACTGTGGACCCAGTACTTC. It yields the protein CASSSDRLWTQYF.

The table lists this clonotype with a few counts. This chain joins TRBV5-6 and TRBJ2-6; 11 bases are shared with TRBD1. The trim removed 1 base at V and 4 bases at J, leaving 10 bases unmatched. Per the germline V gene, CDR1 is SGHDT and CDR2 is YYEEEE. This CDR3 has 19 residues. The CDR3: CASSLRVDRGQIGANVLTF. DNA for the CDR3: TGTGCCAGCAGCTTGAGAGTGGACAGGGGGCAGATCGGGGCCAACGTCCTGACTTTC.

The J gene is TRBJ2-1, the V gene TRBV3-1; TRBD2 matches 14 bases. V trimming: 2 bases; J trimming: 9 bases; junction bases outside the gene matches: 3. The germline V gene has CDR1 LGHDT and CDR2 YNNKEL (reference sequence). This CDR3 contains 15 residues. The CDR3 reads CASSQTGTSGSEQFF. The DNA of the CDR3 is TGTGCCAGCAGCCAAACCGGGACTAGCGGGAGTGAGCAGTTCTTC.

The chain is built from TRBV27 and TRBJ2-7; 9 bases map to TRBD2. Looked up from germline, CDR1 is MNHEY and CDR2 is SMNVEV (reference sequence). The ends lost 2 bases at V and 2 bases at J; junction bases unmatched: 4. CDR3 length: 15 residues. In nucleotides, the CDR3 is TGTGCCAGCAGTTTAGGATCTAGCGGGGCCTACGAGCAGTACTTC. Translated: CASSLGSSGAYEQYF.

The chain employs TRBV7-8 and TRBJ1-3, with D uncertain. Germline V lookup: CDR1 SGHVS, CDR2 FQNEAQ. The CDR3 is made up of 14 amino acids. Trimming left V 8 bases short and J 1 base short, with 12 bases between. CDR3: CASGSDISGNTIYF. The CDR3 DNA reads TGTGCCAGCGGCTCAGACATATCTGGAAACACCATATATTTT.

The V and J genes are TRBV27 and TRBJ2-1; 8 nucleotides align to TRBD2. This CDR3 is built from 17 residues. Trimming removed 2 bases from V and 5 bases from J; junction bases left unmatched: 11. Germline assignment: CDR1 MNHEY and CDR2 SMNVEV (reference sequence). The CDR3 loop reads CASSLDWASGPHNEQFF. The CDR3 coding sequence is TGTGCCAGCAGTTTAGACTGGGCTAGCGGGCCTCACAATGAGCAGTTCTTC.

In this sample, this clonotype turned up a few times. This chain connects TRBV24-1 to TRBJ2-1; TRBD2 agrees at 7 bases. This CDR3 spans 14 amino acids. V shed 5 bases and J 1 base; nucleotides not matched to a gene: 1. CDR1 is KGHDR and CDR2 is SFDVKD in the germline V gene. CDR3: CATSGGSSYNEQFF. For the CDR3, the DNA is TGTGCCACCAGTGGCGGGAGTTCCTACAATGAGCAGTTCTTC.

V is TRBV29-1 and J is TRBJ1-2, with D unclear. The CDR3 covers 16 residues. CDR1 SQVTM and CDR2 ANQGSEA come from the germline V gene. V gave up 1 base and J gave up 0 bases, with 15 bases separating them. The CDR3 DNA reads as TGCAGCGTTGAAGGGCACTCCTCTGGGGCTAACTATGGCTACACCTTC. Translating it yields CSVEGHSSGANYGYTF. The full variable domain, its missing parts supplied by reference TRBV29-1 and TRBJ1-2, is SAVISQKPSRDICQRGTSLTIQCQVDSQVTMMFWYRQQPGQSLTLIATANQGSEATYESGFVIDKFPISRPNLTFSTLTVSNMSPEDSSIYLCSVEGHSSGANYGYTFGSGTRLTVV.

The chain employs TRBV29-1 and TRBJ2-7, with 11 bases lining up with TRBD2. V lost 1 base to trimming and J lost 2 bases; unmatched junction nucleotides: 4. In germline, CDR1 is SQVTM, CDR2 ANQGSEA. The CDR3 extends over 15 amino acids. CDR3 DNA sequence: TGCAGCGTTGAAGGCTCTAGCGGGAGGCCCTACGAGCAGTACTTC. This codes for CSVEGSSGRPYEQYF.

This clonotype was counted between two and nine times. The chain joins TRBV24-1 to TRBJ2-2; no definite D call. There are 18 residues in the CDR3. In germline, CDR1 is KGHDR, CDR2 SFDVKD. Trimming stripped 3 bases from V and 6 bases from J, with 22 bases between. CDR3 amino acids: CATSDPTRSRSVSGELFF. The CDR3 region has the DNA TGTGCCACCAGTGATCCCACAAGGAGCAGGTCGGTTTCCGGGGAGCTGTTTTTT.